The entry that follows covers one T cell receptor beta chain sequence. The record originates from a study of human T cells and chemical hapten exposure. Study-wide context: For the roughly 23-week duration of the study, patients were given weekly doses of diphenylcyclopropenone on the scalp.

TCRdb fed the RACE reads into MiXCR, producing one record per CDR3 protein. Of some 88,000 distinct CDR3 sequences listed, 9.5% to 11% are singletons. Time point reported: patch test 2, 6 weeks after DPC sensitization. Treatment: therapeutic diphenylcyclopropenone sensitization with weekly scalp DPC. Germline assignment: CDR1 SNHLY and CDR2 FYNNEI. Trimming left V 3 bases short and J 0 bases short, with 6 bases between. This CDR3 contains 15 residues. The V call is TRBV2, the J call TRBJ2-6; possibly TRBD1 for D (5 bases). Sequencing was performed on whole blood, taken in connection with sensitization to the hapten diphenylcyclopropenone (DPC). The TCR comes from a man aged 40-50 years with alopecia areata. Some clones in this sample may be carry-over from other donors' samples. DNA of the CDR3: TGTGCCAGCAGTGAGGACATCTCTGGGGCCAACGTCCTGACTTTC. Amino acids: CASSEDISGANVLTF. Based on the CDR3 plus reference TRBV2 and TRBJ2-6, the full variable domain is EPEVTQTPSHQVTQMGQEVILRCVPISNHLYFYWYRQILGQKVEFLVSFYNNEISEKSEIFDDQFSVERPDGSNFTLKIRSTKLEDSAMYFCASSEDISGANVLTFGAGSRLTVL.